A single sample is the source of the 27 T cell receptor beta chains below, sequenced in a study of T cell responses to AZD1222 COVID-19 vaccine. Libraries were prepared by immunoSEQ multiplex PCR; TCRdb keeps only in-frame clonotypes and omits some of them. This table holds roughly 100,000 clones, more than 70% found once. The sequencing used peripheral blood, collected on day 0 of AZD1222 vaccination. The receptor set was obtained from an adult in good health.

In DNA, the CDR3 is TGCGCCAGCAGGCGGACACCGAGCTCCTACGAGCAGTACTTC. Its translation is CASRRTPSSYEQYF. This chain uses TRBV5-1 with TRBJ2-7; possibly TRBD1 for D (5 bases). The CDR3 has 14 residues. Germline V lookup: CDR1 SGHRS, CDR2 YFSETQ. V dropped 5 bases and J dropped 0 bases, with 12 bases sitting between them.

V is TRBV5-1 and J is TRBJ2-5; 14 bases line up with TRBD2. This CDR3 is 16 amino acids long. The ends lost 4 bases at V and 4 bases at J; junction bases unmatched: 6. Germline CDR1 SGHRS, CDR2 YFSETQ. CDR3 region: CASSMAGTSGRETQYF. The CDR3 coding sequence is TGCGCCAGCAGCATGGCCGGGACTAGCGGGAGAGAGACCCAGTACTTC.

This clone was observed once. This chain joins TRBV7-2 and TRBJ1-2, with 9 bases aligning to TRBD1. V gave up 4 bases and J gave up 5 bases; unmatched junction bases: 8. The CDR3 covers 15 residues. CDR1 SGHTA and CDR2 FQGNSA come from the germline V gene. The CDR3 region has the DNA TGTGCCAGCAGCTATCAAGGACAGGGGCGATATGGCTACACCTTC. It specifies CASSYQGQGRYGYTF.

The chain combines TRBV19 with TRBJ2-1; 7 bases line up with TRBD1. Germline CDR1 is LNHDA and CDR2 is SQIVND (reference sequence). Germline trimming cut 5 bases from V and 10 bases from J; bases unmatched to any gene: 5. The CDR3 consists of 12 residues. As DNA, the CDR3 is TGTGCCAGTAGTCCACAGGGGTACGAGCAGTTCTTC. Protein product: CASSPQGYEQFF.

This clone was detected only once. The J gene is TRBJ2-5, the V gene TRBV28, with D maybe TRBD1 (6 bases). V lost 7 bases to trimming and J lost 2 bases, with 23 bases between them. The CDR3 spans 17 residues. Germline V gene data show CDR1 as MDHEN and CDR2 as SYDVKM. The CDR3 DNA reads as TGTGCCAGCACCTCGGGCCTTTGGCAGGGGAAACAAGAGACCCAGTACTTC. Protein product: CASTSGLWQGKQETQYF.

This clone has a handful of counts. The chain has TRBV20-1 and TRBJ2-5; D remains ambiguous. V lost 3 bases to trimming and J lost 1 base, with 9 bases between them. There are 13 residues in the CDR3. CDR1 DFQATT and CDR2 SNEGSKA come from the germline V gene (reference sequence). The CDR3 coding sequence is TGCAGTGCTAGTCCGGCAGTCCAAGAGACCCAGTACTTC. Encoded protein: CSASPAVQETQYF.

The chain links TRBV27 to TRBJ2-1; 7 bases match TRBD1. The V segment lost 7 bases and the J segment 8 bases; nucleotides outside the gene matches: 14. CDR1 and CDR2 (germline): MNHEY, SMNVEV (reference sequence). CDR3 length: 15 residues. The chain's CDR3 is CASNPGQLIGYEQFF. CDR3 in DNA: TGTGCCAGCAATCCGGGACAGCTAATTGGTTATGAGCAGTTCTTC.

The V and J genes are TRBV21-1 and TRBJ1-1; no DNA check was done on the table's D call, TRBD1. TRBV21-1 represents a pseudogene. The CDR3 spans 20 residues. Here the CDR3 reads CANKGQLSRDSTTLNTEAFF. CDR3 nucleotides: TGTGCCAACAAGGGGCAACTAAGCCGGGACAGTACGACCTTGAACACTGAAGCTTTCTTT.

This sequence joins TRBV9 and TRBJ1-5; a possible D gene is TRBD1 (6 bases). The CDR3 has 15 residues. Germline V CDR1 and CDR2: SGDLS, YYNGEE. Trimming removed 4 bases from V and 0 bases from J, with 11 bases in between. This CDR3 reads CASSSTGNSNQPQHF. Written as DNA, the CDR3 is TGTGCCAGCAGCTCCACAGGGAATAGCAATCAGCCCCAGCATTTT.

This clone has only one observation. The CDR3 spells CASSLKQGGEKLFF. The CDR3, as DNA: TGCGCCAGCAGCTTGAAACAGGGAGGAGAAAAACTGTTTTTT. The V call is TRBV5-1, the J call TRBJ1-4; D is possibly TRBD1 (6 bases). CDR1 SGHRS and CDR2 YFSETQ come from the germline V gene. V shed 1 base and J shed 8 bases, with 12 bases lying between them. This CDR3 is built from 14 residues.

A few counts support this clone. CDR3 DNA sequence: TGCAGCGCTTCGACAGGCCCCACTCAGCCCCAGCATTTT. This sequence encodes CSASTGPTQPQHF. The rearrangement uses TRBV29-1 and TRBJ1-5; perhaps TRBD1 as D (6 bases). The ends were cut back, 7 bases at V and 6 bases at J, with 16 bases in the middle. Germline V gene lookup returns CDR1 SQVTM and CDR2 ANQGSEA. The CDR3 has 13 residues.

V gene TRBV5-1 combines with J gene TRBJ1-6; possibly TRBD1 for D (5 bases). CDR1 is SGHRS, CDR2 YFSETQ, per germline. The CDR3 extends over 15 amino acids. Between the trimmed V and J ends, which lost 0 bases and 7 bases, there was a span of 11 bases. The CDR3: CASSLEGGTNSPLHF. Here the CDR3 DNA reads TGCGCCAGCAGCTTGGAGGGCGGGACGAATTCACCCCTCCACTTT.

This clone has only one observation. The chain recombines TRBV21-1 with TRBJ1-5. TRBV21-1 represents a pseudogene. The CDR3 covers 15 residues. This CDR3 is CASSTARDSNQPQHF. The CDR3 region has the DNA TGTGCCAGCAGCACTGCACGGGATAGCAATCAGCCCCAGCATTTT.

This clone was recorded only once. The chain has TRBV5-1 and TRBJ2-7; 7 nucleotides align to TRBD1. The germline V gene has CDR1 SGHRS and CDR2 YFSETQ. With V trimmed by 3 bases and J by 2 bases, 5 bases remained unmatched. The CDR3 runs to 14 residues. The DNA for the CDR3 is TGCGCCAGCAGCTCCGGGACAGCTCCCTACGAGCAGTACTTC. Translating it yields CASSSGTAPYEQYF.

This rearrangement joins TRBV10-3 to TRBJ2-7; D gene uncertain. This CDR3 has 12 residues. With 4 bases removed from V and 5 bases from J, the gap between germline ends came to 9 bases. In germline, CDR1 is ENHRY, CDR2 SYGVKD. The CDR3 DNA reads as TGTGCCATCAGTGTGCCGGGCGACGAGCAGTACTTC. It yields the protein CAISVPGDEQYF.

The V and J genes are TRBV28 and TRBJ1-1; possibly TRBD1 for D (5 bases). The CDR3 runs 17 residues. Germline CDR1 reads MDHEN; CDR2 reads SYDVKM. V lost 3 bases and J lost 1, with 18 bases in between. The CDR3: CASSFPPAGRGNTEAFF. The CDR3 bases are TGTGCCAGCAGTTTCCCCCCTGCAGGGAGGGGGAACACTGAAGCTTTCTTT.

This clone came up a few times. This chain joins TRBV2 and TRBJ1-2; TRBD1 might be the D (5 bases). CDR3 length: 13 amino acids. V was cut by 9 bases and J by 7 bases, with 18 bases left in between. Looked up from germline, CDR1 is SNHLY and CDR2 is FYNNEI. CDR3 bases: TGTGCCAGTAACGAGGGGACTTTAGGTGGCTACACCTTC. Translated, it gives CASNEGTLGGYTF.

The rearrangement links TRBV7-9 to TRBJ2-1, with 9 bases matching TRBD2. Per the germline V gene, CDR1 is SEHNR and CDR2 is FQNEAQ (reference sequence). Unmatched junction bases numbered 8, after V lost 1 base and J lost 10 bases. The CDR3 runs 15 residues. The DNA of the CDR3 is TGTGCCAGCAGCTTAGGCGGGAGGGCCCTCGGGGAGCAGTTCTTC. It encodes CASSLGGRALGEQFF.

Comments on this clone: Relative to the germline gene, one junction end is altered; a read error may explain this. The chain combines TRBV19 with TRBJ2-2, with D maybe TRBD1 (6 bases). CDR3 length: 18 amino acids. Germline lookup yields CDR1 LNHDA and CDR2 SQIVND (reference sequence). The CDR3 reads CASSIDTGKGSNAGELFF. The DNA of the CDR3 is TGTGCCAGTAGTATAGACACAGGGAAAGGGTCGAACGCCGGGGAGCTGTTTTTT. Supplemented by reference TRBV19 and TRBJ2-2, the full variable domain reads DGGITQSPKYLFRKEGQNVTLSCEQNLNHDAMYWYRQDPGQGLRLIYYSQIVNDFQKGDIAEGYSVSREKKESFPLTVTSAQKNPTAFYLCASSIDTGKGSNAGELFFGEGSRLTVL.

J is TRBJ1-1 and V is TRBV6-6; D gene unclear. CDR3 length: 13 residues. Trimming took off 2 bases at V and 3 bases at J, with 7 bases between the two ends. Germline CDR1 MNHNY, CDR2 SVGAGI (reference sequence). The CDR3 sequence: CASSYTEDTEAFF. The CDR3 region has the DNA TGTGCCAGCAGTTACACAGAGGACACTGAAGCTTTCTTT.

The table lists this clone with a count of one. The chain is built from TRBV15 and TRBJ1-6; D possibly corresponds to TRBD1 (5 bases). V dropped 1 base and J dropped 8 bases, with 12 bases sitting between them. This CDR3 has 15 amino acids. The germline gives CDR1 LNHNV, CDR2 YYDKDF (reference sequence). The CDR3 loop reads CATSRGGSGDSPLHF. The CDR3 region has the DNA TGTGCCACCAGCAGAGGGGGGAGTGGGGATTCACCCCTCCACTTT.

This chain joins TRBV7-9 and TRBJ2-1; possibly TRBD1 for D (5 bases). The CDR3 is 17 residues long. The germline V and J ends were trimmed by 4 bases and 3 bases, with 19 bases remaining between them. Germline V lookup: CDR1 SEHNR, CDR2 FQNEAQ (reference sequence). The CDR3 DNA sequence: TGTGCCAGCAGCTCACAGGTTGACCCGGCGCACTACAATGAGCAGTTCTTC. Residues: CASSSQVDPAHYNEQFF.

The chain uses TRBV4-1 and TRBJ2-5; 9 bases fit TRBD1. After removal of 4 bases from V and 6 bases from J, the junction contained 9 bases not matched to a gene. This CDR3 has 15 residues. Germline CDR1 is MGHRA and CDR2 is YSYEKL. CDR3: CASSRIGQGSKTQYF. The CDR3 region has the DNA TGCGCCAGCAGCCGCATCGGACAGGGGTCGAAGACCCAGTACTTC.

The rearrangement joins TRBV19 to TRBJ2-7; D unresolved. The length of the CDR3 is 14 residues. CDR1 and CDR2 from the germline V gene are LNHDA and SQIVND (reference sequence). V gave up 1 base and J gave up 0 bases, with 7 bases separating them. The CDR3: CASSIAPDSYEQYF. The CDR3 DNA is TGTGCCAGTAGTATAGCCCCGGACTCCTACGAGCAGTACTTC.

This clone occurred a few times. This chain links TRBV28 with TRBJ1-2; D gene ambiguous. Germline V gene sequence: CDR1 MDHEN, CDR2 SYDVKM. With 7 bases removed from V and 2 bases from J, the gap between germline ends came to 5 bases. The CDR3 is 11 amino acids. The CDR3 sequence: CASISNYGYTF. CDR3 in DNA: TGTGCCAGCATTTCCAACTATGGCTACACCTTC.

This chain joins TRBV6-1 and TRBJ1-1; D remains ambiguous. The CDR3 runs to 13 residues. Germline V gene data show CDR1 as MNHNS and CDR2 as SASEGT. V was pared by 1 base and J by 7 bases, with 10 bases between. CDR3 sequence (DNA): TGTGCCAGCAGTGAAGTCGGCACAAATGAAGCTTTCTTT. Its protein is CASSEVGTNEAFF.

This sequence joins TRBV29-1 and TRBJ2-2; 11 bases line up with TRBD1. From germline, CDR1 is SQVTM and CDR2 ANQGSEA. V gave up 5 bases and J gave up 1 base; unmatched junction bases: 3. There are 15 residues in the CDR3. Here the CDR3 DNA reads TGCAGCGTTCGGACAGGGGGCTTGAACACCGGGGAGCTGTTTTTT. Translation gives CSVRTGGLNTGELFF.